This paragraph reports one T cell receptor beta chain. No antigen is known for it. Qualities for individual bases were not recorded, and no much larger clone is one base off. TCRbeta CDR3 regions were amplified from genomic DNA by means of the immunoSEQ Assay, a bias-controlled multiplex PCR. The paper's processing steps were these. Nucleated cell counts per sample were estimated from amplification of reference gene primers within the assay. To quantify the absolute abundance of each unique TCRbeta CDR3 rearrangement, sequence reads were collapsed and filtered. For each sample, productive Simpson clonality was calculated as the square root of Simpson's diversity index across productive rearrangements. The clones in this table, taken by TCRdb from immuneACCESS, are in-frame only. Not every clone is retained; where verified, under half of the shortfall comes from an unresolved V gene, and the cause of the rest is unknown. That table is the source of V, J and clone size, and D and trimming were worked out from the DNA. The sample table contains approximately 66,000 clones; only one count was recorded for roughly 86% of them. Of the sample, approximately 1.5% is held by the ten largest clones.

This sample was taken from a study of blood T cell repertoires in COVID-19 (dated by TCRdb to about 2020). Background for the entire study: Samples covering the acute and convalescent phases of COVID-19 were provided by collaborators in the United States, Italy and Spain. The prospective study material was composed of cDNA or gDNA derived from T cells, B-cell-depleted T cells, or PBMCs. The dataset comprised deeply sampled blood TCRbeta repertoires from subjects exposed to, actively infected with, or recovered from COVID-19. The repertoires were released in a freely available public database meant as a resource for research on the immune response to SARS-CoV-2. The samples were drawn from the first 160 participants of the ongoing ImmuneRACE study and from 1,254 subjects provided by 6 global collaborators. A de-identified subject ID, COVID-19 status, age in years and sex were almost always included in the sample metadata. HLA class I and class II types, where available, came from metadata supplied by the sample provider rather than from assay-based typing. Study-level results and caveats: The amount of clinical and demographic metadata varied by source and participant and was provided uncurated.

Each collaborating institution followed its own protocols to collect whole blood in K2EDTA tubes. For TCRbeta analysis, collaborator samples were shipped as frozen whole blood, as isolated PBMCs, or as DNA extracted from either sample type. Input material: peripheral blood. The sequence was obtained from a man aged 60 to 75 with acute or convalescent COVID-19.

The DNA sequence is given as TGCGCCAGCAGCTTGGTGTCAGGGGATTCACCCCTCCACTTT. Translated, it gives CASSLVSGDSPLHF. Recombination joined TRBV5-1 with TRBJ1-6, with TRBD1 as a weak D call on 6 bases. Relative to germline, V is 0 bases shorter and J is 8 bases shorter, with 9 bases between their ends. The CDR3 numbers 14 residues from cysteine through phenylalanine. The kept DNA is CDR3 alone, 42 bases in frame from the first base. Sequences SGHRS (CDR1) and YFSETQ (CDR2) are obtained from the germline V gene.